The T cell receptor beta chain described here comes from a study of blood T cell repertoires in COVID-19. Some clones are missing from TCRdb's copy, which holds only in-frame ones; the method was immunoSEQ multiplex PCR. The repertoire includes 400,000 or so clones, around 91% of them detected once, and roughly 1.4% sits in the top ten. Trimming took off 3 bases at V and 9 bases at J, with 16 bases between the two ends. Germline V gene data show CDR1 as SGHRS and CDR2 as YFSETQ. The CDR3 runs to 14 residues. The chain employs TRBV5-1 and TRBJ2-1; D possibly corresponds to TRBD2 (5 bases). This clonotype was sampled from a woman in her forties with COVID-19, enrolled during active disease. What was sequenced was peripheral blood. CDR3 loop: CASSSYLGEGEQFF. CDR3 DNA sequence: TGCGCCAGCAGCTCGTATTTGGGTGAGGGTGAGCAGTTCTTC.